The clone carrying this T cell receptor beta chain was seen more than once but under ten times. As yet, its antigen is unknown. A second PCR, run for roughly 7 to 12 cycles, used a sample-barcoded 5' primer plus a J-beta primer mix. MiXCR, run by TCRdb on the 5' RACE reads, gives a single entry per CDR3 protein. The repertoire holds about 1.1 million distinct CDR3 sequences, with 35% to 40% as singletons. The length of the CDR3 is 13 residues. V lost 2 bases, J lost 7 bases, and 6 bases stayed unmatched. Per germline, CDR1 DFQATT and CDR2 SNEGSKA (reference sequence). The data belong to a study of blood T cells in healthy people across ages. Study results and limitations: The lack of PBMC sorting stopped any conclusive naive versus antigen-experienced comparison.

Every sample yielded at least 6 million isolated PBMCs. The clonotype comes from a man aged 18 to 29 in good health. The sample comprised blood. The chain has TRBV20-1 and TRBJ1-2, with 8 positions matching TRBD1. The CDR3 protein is CSARHGQGLGYTF. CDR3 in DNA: TGCAGTGCTAGACACGGACAGGGACTTGGCTACACCTTC.